This T cell receptor beta chain was found in a study of blood T cell repertoires in COVID-19. The table came from immunoSEQ multiplex PCR; TCRdb's copy has only in-frame clones and leaves some out. The table includes roughly 350,000 clones, around 90% detected once. The TCR sequence derives from a woman between 18 and 29 years old who had recovered from COVID-19. Material for sequencing was peripheral blood.

CDR3 bases: TGTGCCAGCAGCAAAAGAGGAAGGGAGGAGAACACTGAAGCTTTCTTT. Encoded protein: CASSKRGREENTEAFF. V and J are TRBV21-1 and TRBJ1-1. TRBV21-1 is a pseudogene locus. The CDR3 is 16 amino acids.